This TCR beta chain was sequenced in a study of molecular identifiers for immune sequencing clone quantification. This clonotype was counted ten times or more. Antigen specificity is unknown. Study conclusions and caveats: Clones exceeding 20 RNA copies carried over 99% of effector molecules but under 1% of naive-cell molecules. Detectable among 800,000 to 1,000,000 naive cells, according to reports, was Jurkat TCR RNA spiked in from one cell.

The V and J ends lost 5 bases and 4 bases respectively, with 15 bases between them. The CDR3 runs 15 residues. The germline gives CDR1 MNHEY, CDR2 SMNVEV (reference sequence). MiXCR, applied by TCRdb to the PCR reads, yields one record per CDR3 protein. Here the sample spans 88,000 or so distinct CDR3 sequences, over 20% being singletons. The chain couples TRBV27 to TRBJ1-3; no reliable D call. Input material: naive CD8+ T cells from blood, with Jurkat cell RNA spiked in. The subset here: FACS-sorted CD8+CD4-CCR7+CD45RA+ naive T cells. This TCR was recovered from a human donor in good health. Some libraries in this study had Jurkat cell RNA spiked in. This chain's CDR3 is CASSQNWGPGNTIYF. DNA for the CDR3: TGTGCCAGCAGTCAAAATTGGGGTCCGGGAAACACCATATATTTT.